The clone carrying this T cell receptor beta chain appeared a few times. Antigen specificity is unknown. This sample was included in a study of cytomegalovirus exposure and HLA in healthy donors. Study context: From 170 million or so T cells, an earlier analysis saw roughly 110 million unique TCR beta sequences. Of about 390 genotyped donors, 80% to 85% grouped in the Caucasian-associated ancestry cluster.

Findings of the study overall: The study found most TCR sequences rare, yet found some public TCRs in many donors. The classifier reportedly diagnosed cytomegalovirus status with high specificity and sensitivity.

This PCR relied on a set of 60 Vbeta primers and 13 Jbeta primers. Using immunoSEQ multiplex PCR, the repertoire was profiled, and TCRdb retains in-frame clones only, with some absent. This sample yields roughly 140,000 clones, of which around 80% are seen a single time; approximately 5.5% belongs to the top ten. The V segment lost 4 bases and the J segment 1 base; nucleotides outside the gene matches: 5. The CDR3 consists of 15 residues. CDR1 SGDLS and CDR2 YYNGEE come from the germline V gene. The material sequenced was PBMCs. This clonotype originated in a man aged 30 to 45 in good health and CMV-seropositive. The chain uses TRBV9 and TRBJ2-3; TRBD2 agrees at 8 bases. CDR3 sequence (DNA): TGTGCCAGCAGCCTTCCGCGGGGGGGCACAGATACGCAGTATTTT. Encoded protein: CASSLPRGGTDTQYF.